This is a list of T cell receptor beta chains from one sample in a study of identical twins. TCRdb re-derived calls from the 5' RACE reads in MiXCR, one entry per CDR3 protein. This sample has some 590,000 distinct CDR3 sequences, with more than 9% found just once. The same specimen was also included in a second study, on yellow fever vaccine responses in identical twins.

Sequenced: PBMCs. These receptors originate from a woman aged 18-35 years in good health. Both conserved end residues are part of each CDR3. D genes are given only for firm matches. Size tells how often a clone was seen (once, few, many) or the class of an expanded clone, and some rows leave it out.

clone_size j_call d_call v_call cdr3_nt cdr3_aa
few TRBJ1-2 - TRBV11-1 TGTGCCAGCAGCTTAGCGGGGCAGCCTATGAGCTACACCTTC CASSLAGQPMSYTF
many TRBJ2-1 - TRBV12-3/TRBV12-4 TGTGCCAGCAGTCCCCCCGGGACCTTCATTGAGCAGTTCTTC CASSPPGTFIEQFF
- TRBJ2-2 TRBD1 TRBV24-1 TGTGCCACCAGTGATTTTTTACAGGGGAGCGCCGGGGAGCTGTTTTTT CATSDFLQGSAGELFF
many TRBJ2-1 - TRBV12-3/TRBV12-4 TGTGCCAGCAGATCCCCCGCTACCATGAGCTCGTTCTTC CASRSPATMSSFF
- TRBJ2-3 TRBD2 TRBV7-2 TGTGCCAGCAGCCCTTTAGCGGGGTTCATAAATACGCAGTATTTT CASSPLAGFINTQYF
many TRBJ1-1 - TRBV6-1 TGTGCCAGTAGCAACAGTTACCGGACTGAAGCTTTCTTT CASSNSYRTEAFF
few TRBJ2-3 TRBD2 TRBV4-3 TGCGCCAGCAGTCAAAGTACTAGCGGGAGGAGGGATACGCAGTATTTT CASSQSTSGRRDTQYF
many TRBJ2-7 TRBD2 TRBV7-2 TGTGCCAGCAGCACTAGCGGGGGGGCCTACGAGCAGTACTTC CASSTSGGAYEQYF
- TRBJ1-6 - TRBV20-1 TGCAGTGCTAGAGATGCCCAGGCCTCTACCTTCTCACCCCTCCACTTT CSARDAQASTFSPLHF
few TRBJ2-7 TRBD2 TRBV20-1 TGCAGTGCCCCCATGAGCGGGGGGGTCTACGAGCAGTACTTC CSAPMSGGVYEQYF
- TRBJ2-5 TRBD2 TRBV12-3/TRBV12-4 TGTGCCAGCGGGTTGCGGGGGGCCGGGGAGACCCAGTACTTC CASGLRGAGETQYF
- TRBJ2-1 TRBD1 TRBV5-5 TGTGCCAGCAGCCTGGGACAGGGCGTAAAAAATGAGCAGTTCTTC CASSLGQGVKNEQFF
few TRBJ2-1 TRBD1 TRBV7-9 TGTGCCAGCAGCTCCCTACAGGGGGTTAATGAGCAGTTCTTC CASSSLQGVNEQFF
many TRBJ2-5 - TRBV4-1 TGCGCCAGCAGCCAAGAGAATTGGGAGACCCAGTACTTC CASSQENWETQYF
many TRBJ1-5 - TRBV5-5 TGTGCCAGCAGCTTGGGGGGGGCCGGTCAGCCCCAGCATTTT CASSLGGAGQPQHF
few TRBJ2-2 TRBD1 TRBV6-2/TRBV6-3 TGTGCCAGCAGTAACGGACAGGGGCTGTTTTTT CASSNGQGLFF
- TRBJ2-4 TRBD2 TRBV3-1 TGTGCCAGCAGCCACTTCGGGAGGGCCGAGAACATTCAGTACTTC CASSHFGRAENIQYF
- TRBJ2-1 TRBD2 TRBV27 TGTGCCAGCAGTCCAATAGGACTAGCTCAGTTCTTC CASSPIGLAQFF
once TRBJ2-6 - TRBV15 TGTGCCACCAGCAGAGTAGTTGGGGTTGGGGCCAACGTCCTGACTTTC CATSRVVGVGANVLTF
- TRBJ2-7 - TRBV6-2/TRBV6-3 TGTGCCAGCAGCTCCCAGGGTAATTCGTACGAGCAGTACTTC CASSSQGNSYEQYF
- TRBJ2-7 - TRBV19 TGTGCCAGTAGCCCCGTGGGGAAGGGCTACGAGCAGTACTTC CASSPVGKGYEQYF
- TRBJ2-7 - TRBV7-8 TGTGCCAGCAGCTTAGAGGATGGCAGGAGGTTCCCTTACGAGCAGTACTTC CASSLEDGRRFPYEQYF
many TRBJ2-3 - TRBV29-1 TGCAGCGTTGAACCCGCAGGGGCGCGGTCAGATACGCAGTATTTT CSVEPAGARSDTQYF
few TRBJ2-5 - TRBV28 TGTGCCAGCGCCCCGGGCAGCTTCCAAGAGACCCAGTACTTC CASAPGSFQETQYF
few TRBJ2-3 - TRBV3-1 TGTGCCAGCAGCCAAAGAGCCACAGATACGCAGTATTTT CASSQRATDTQYF
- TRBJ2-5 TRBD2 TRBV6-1 TGTGCCAGCAGAACTGGGCTAGCGGGGCGGGAGACCCAGTACTTC CASRTGLAGRETQYF
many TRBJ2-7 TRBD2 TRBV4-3 TGCGCCAGCAGCCCCGGGGACTACTCCTACGAGCAGTACTTC CASSPGDYSYEQYF
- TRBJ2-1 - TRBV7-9 TGTGCCAGCAGCCAAGCCGGGCCCAAAGACCACAATGAGCAGTTCTTC CASSQAGPKDHNEQFF
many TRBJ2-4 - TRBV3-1 TGTGCCAGCAGCCGCACTTCAGCGGGTTTAGCCAAAAACATTCAGTACTTC CASSRTSAGLAKNIQYF
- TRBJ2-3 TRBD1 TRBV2 TGTGCCAGCCGGGACAGGGGAACAGATACGCAGTATTTT CASRDRGTDTQYF
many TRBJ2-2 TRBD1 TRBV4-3 TGCGCCAGCAGCCAGGCCCCAAAACAGGGGAACGGGGAGCTGTTTTTT CASSQAPKQGNGELFF
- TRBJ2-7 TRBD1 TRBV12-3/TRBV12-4 TGTGCCAGCACGTCCCTCCGGGACAGGGGTCCAATCCTATCCTACGAGCAGTACTTC CASTSLRDRGPILSYEQYF
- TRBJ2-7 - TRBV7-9 TGTGCCAGCAGCTTAGTGGCGGAACTTTACGAGCAGTACTTC CASSLVAELYEQYF
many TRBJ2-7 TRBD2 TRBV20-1 TGCAGTGCTAGCGGACTAGCGGGAGGGCCAATCACCTACGAGCAGTACTTC CSASGLAGGPITYEQYF
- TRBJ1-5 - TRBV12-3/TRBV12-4 TGTGCCAGCAGTTTAGGCAGGAGAGATAGCAATCAGCCCCAGCATTTT CASSLGRRDSNQPQHF
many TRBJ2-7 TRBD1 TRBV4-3 TGCGCCAGCAGCCAGGCGGGGACAGGGAACGAGCAGTACTTC CASSQAGTGNEQYF
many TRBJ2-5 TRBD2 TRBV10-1 TGCGCCAGCAGTGATCTAGCGGGAGAGACCCAGTACTTC CASSDLAGETQYF
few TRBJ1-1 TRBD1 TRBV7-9 TGTGCCAGCAGCCAACAGGGGGCTGACACTGAAGCTTTCTTT CASSQQGADTEAFF
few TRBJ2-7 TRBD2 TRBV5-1 TGCGCCAGCAGCGGACTGACTAGCGGGTCAGGCGAGCAGTACTTC CASSGLTSGSGEQYF
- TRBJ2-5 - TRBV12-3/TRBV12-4 TGTGCCAGCAGTTTAGATATAGGGTCGTTTGGACACGAGACCCAGTACTTC CASSLDIGSFGHETQYF
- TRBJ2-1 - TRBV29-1 TGCAGCGCCCGGGACTTCACGAGCTCCTACAATGAGCAGTTCTTC CSARDFTSSYNEQFF
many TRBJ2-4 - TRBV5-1 TGCGCCAGCAGCTTGGTTGGCGGAGAAAACATTCAGTACTTC CASSLVGGENIQYF
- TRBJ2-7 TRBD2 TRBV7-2 TGTGCCAGCAGCCGTACCGGGACTAACGAGAAGTACTTC CASSRTGTNEKYF
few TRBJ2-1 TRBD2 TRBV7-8 TGTGCCAGCAGCTTAGGAACTAGCGTCAATGAGCAGTTCTTC CASSLGTSVNEQFF
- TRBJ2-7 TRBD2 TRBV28 TGTGCCAGCATATCGACTAGCGGGCGCCCCTACGAGCAGTACTTC CASISTSGRPYEQYF
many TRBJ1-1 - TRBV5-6 TGTGCCAGCAGCACCGGGACGGGGAACACTGAAGCTTTCTTT CASSTGTGNTEAFF
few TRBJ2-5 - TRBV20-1 TGCAGTGCTAATCAGGGGTATGGAGCGGGGCTCCAAGAGACCCAGTACTTC CSANQGYGAGLQETQYF
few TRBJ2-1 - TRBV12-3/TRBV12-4 TGTGCCAGCAGTCCGGGACAAGACAATGAGCAGTTCTTC CASSPGQDNEQFF
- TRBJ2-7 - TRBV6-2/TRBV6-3 TGTGCCAGCCGAACTTTTGGCGGGACCTCCTACGAGCAGTACTTC CASRTFGGTSYEQYF
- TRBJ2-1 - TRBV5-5 TGTGCCAGCAGCAATACGCCGGGGGCCTCCTACAATGAGCAGTTCTTC CASSNTPGASYNEQFF
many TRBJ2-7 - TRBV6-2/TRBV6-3 TGTGCCAGCAGTTACGGCTCTGTGCAGTACTTC CASSYGSVQYF
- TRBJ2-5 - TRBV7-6 TGTGCCAGCACCCAGGGCGGTGAGACCCAGTACTTC CASTQGGETQYF
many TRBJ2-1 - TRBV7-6 TGTGCCAGCAGCTTAGCCGGGACAATACAAGTGAATGAGCAGTTCTTC CASSLAGTIQVNEQFF
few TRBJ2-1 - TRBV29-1 TGCAGCGTCGGGCCACCCTGGGGCAATGAGCAGTTCTTC CSVGPPWGNEQFF
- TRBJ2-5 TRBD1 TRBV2 TGTGCCAGCCGACCGGACAGGGGGCTCCAAGAGACCCAGTACTTC CASRPDRGLQETQYF
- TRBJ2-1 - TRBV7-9 TGTGCCAGCAGCCCTACAGGGATTGTATTCGATGAGCAGTTCTTC CASSPTGIVFDEQFF